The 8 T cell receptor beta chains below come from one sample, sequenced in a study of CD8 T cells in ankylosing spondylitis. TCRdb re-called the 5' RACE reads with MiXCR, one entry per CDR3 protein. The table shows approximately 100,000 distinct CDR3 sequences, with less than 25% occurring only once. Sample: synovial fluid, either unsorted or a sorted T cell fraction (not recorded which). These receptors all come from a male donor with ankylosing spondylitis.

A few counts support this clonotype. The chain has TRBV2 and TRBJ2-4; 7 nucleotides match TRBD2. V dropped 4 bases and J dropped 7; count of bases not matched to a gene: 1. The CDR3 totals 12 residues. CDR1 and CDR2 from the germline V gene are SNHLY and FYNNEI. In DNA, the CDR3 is TGTGCCAGCAGTGGGGGAGGGAACATTCAGTACTTC. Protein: CASSGGGNIQYF.

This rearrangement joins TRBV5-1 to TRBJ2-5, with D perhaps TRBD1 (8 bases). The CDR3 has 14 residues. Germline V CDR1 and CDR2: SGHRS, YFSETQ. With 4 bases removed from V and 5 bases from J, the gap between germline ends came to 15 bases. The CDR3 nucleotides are TGCGCCAGCAGCCCGGACAGGGAGGGGGAGACCCAGTACTTC. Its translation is CASSPDREGETQYF.

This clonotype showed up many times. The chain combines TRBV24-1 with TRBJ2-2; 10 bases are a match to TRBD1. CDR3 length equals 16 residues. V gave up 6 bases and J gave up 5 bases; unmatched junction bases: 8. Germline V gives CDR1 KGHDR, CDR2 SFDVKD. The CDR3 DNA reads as TGTGCCACCAGTCCAATCGGACAGGGGGATACCGGGGAGCTGTTTTTT. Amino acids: CATSPIGQGDTGELFF.

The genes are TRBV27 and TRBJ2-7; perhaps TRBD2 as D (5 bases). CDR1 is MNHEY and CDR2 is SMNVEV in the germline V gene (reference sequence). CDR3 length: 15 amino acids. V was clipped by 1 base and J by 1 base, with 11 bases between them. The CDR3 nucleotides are TGTGCCAGCAGTTTATTCGGGGTGGGGTCCTACGAGCAGTACTTC. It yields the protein CASSLFGVGSYEQYF.

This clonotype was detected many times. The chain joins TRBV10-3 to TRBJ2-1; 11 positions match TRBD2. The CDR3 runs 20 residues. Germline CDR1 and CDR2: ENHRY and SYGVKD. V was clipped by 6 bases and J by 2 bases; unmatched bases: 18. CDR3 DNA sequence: TGTGCCATCAGCTCGAGGACTAGCGGGCACTCTACTGATACCTACAATGAGCAGTTCTTC. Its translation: CAISSRTSGHSTDTYNEQFF.

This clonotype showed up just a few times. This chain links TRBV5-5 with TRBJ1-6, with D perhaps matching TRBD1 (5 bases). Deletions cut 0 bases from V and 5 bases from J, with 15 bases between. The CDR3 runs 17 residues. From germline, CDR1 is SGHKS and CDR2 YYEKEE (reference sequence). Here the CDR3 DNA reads TGTGCCAGCAGCTTGGAGGTGGCAGGGACCAATAATTCACCCCTCCACTTT. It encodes CASSLEVAGTNNSPLHF.

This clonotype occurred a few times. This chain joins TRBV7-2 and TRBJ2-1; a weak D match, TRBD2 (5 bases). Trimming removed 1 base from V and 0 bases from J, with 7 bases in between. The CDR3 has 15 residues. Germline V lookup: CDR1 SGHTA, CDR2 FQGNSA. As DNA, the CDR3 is TGTGCCAGCAGCTTAGGGACTTACTCCTACAATGAGCAGTTCTTC. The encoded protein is CASSLGTYSYNEQFF.

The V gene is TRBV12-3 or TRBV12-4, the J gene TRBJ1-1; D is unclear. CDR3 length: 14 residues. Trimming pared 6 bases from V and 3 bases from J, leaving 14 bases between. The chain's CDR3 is CASSLGNAYTEAFF. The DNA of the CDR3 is TGTGCCAGCAGCCTAGGGAATGCGTACACTGAAGCTTTCTTT.